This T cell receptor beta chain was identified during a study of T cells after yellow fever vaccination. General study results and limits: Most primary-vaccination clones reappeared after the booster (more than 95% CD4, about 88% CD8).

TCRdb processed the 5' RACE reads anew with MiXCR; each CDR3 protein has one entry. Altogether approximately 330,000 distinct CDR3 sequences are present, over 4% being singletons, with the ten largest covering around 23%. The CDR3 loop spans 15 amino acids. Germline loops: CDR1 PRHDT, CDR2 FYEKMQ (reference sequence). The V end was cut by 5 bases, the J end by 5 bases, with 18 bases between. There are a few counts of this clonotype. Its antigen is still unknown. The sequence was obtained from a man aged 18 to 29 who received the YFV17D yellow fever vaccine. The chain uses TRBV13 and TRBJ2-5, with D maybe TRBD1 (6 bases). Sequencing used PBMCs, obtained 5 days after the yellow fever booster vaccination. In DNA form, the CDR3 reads TGTGCCAGCAGCACTACCGGGACATCCCGGGAGACCCAGTACTTC. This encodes CASSTTGTSRETQYF.